Listed here are 29 T cell receptor beta chains from one sample, sequenced in a study of blood T cells in healthy people across ages. Primers used in a second PCR of about 6 to 11 cycles were a sample-barcoded 5' primer and a J-beta primer mix. TCRdb reprocessed the 5' RACE reads with MiXCR, giving one entry per CDR3 protein. Of about 680,000 distinct CDR3 sequences listed, 49% are singletons. Sequencing was done on a sample of blood. The receptors shown here come from a woman aged 55-75 years in good health.

This clonotype was found a few times. The V call is TRBV7-3, the J call TRBJ2-5; TRBD2 matches at 8 bases. The germline CDR1 and CDR2 sequences are SGHTA and FQGTGA. The CDR3 totals 13 residues. V shed 5 bases, J shed 11 bases, and the junction held 10 bases outside the gene matches. In DNA, the CDR3 is TGTGCCAGCAGCCGCGAACTAGCGGATGAGCAGTACTTC. Residues: CASSRELADEQYF.

Points on this clonotype: Just one base apart from a much larger clone, this may be a read error. The V call is TRBV29-1, the J call TRBJ2-5; the D gene is possibly TRBD2 (5 bases). This CDR3 is 12 amino acids long. V dropped 4 bases and J dropped 11 bases, with 17 bases sitting between them. CDR1 and CDR2 (germline): SQVTM, ANQGSEA. For the CDR3, the DNA is TGCAGCGTTGGGGGAGCTTACAATGAGCAGTACTTC. Protein product: CSVGGAYNEQYF.

This clonotype occurred once. V is TRBV29-1 and J is TRBJ2-7; D gene unclear. The J call may be incorrect, as the DNA end agrees better with TRBJ2-1. The germline V gene encodes CDR1 SQVTM and CDR2 ANQGSEA. There are 12 residues in the CDR3. The CDR3 DNA is TGCAGCGTTGGGACGGATTTGGACGAGCAGTTCTTC. Its protein product is CSVGTDLDEQFF.

There are a few counts of this clonotype. V and J are TRBV7-2 and TRBJ2-7, with 8 bases aligning to TRBD2. Unmatched junction bases numbered 4, after V lost 1 base and J lost 2 bases. The germline V gene has CDR1 SGHTA and CDR2 FQGNSA. This CDR3 comprises 15 residues. CDR3 protein: CASSLEFSGTYEQYF. CDR3 DNA sequence: TGTGCCAGCAGCTTAGAATTTAGCGGGACCTACGAGCAGTACTTC.

V and J are TRBV7-9 and TRBJ1-4; perhaps TRBD1 as D (6 bases). Germline values: CDR1 SEHNR, CDR2 FQNEAQ (reference sequence). Trimming shortened V by 2 bases and J by 4 bases, and 17 bases separated the two germline ends. This CDR3 region has 17 residues. This CDR3 reads CASSLYRQDTINEKLFF. The CDR3 nucleotides are TGTGCCAGCAGCTTATACCGACAGGACACGATTAATGAAAAACTGTTTTTT.

This clonotype was observed a few times. The gene calls are TRBV7-3 and TRBJ2-1, with 7 bases aligning to TRBD2. Germline V gives CDR1 SGHTA, CDR2 FQGTGA. Trimming removed 3 bases from V and 5 bases from J; junction bases left unmatched: 4. The CDR3 length is 14 residues. The CDR3 protein is CASSFGLGNNEQFF. Here the CDR3 DNA reads TGTGCCAGCAGCTTTGGACTAGGGAACAATGAGCAGTTCTTC.

This chain joins TRBV20-1 and TRBJ2-7; no firm D call. The CDR3 sequence is 12 residues long. V lost 2 bases to trimming and J lost 4 bases, with 9 bases between them. The germline V gene has CDR1 DFQATT and CDR2 SNEGSKA (reference sequence). The CDR3 DNA reads as TGCAGTGCTAGACCAAGGCTTTACGAGCAGTACTTC. It encodes CSARPRLYEQYF.

The rearrangement uses TRBV29-1 and TRBJ2-1; perhaps TRBD1 as D (5 bases). The DNA matches TRBJ2-7 better at its end, which makes the J call doubtful. This CDR3 is built from 12 residues. Per the germline V gene, CDR1 is SQVTM and CDR2 is ANQGSEA. The CDR3 DNA is TGCAGCGGGGGCGCCTCCTACAATGAGCAGTACTTC. Its translation: CSGGASYNEQYF.

This clonotype was counted a few times. The chain couples TRBV20-1 to TRBJ2-1; TRBD1 matches at 7 bases. Germline CDR1 is DFQATT and CDR2 is SNEGSKA (reference sequence). With V trimmed by 3 bases and J by 6 bases, 11 bases remained unmatched. The length of the CDR3 is 15 residues. CDR3 nucleotides: TGCAGTGCTAGTATTGCGAACAGGGGTGGCAATGAGCAGTTCTTC. Its protein product is CSASIANRGGNEQFF.

This clonotype was seen more than once but under ten times. The gene calls are TRBV7-2 and TRBJ2-7, with 9 bases aligning to TRBD2. Per germline, CDR1 SGHTA and CDR2 FQGNSA. V shed 5 bases and J 2 bases; nucleotides not matched to a gene: 7. This CDR3 has 15 amino acids. The CDR3 DNA is TGTGCCAGCAGCCCTAGCGGGATCCAGACCTACGAGCAGTACTTC. The encoded protein is CASSPSGIQTYEQYF.

The chain has TRBV20-1 and TRBJ2-1; 10 bases align to TRBD2. V trimming: 0 bases; J trimming: 6 bases; junction bases outside the gene matches: 8. Germline CDR1 reads DFQATT; CDR2 reads SNEGSKA (reference sequence). The CDR3 has 16 residues. CDR3 sequence reads: CSARDPGSGRPNEQFF. CDR3 DNA: TGCAGTGCTAGAGATCCCGGTAGCGGGAGGCCCAATGAGCAGTTCTTC.

The rearrangement uses TRBV28 and TRBJ1-1; no clear D. The CDR3 spans 15 residues. Germline assignment: CDR1 MDHEN and CDR2 SYDVKM. V dropped 5 bases and J dropped 5 bases, with 18 bases sitting between them. The CDR3, as DNA: TGTGCCAGCAGTCCCCGAGGGTTGGTAGGTACTGAAGCTTTCTTT. Its protein is CASSPRGLVGTEAFF.

This clonotype was seen many times. A much larger clone differs by one base, so this may be a read error. The chain employs TRBV7-8 and TRBJ1-1; D gene uncertain. Trimming removed 1 base at V and 4 bases at J, with 13 bases between. This CDR3 spans 15 amino acids. Germline V gives CDR1 SGHVS, CDR2 FQNEAQ. The CDR3 DNA follows: TGTGCCAGCAGCTTAGAATGGACCGCTGGCACTGAAGCTTTCTTT. Translated, it gives CASSLEWTAGTEAFF.

The chain joins TRBV20-1 to TRBJ2-7; no firm D call. CDR1 and CDR2 (germline): DFQATT, SNEGSKA (reference sequence). V was cut by 4 bases and J by 0 bases, with 19 bases left in between. The CDR3 covers 16 residues. CDR3 nucleotides: TGCAGTGCTACGGATCAGCTTCAGCCAAGCTCCTACGAGCAGTACTTC. Encoded protein: CSATDQLQPSSYEQYF.

As for this clonotype: This clone may be a read error of a much larger clone one base away. The gene calls are TRBV7-9 and TRBJ2-2; the match to TRBD2 covers 7 bases. Germline CDR1 is SEHNR and CDR2 is FQNEAQ (reference sequence). The CDR3 loop spans 17 amino acids. The CDR3 DNA reads TGTGGCAGCAGCCCGCAGAGGGGAGGGCCGAACACCGGGGAGCTGTTTTTT. Translating gives CGSSPQRGGPNTGELFF. The full variable domain, rest sourced from reference TRBV7-9 and TRBJ2-2, is DTGVSQNPRHKITKRGQNVTFRCDPISEHNRLYWYRQTLGQGPEFLTYFQNEAQLEKSRLLSDRFSAERPKGSFSTLEIQRTEQGDSAMYLCGSSPQRGGPNTGELFFGEGSRLTVL.

V usage is TRBV15 and J usage is TRBJ2-1, with 11 bases aligning to TRBD2. Losses at the gene ends were 2 bases for V and 2 bases for J; bases not matched to a gene: 8. The CDR3 runs 18 residues. In germline, CDR1 is LNHNV, CDR2 YYDKDF (reference sequence). The CDR3: CATSRSAGTSGTYNEQFF. The DNA for the CDR3 is TGTGCCACCAGCAGATCCGCCGGGACTAGCGGAACCTACAATGAGCAGTTCTTC.

The chain is built from TRBV7-2 and TRBJ2-3; TRBD2 matches 7 bases. The CDR3 extends over 14 amino acids. With V trimmed by 5 bases and J by 3 bases, 5 bases remained unmatched. CDR1 is SGHTA, CDR2 FQGNSA, per germline. The CDR3 sequence is CASSLGLETDTQYF. The CDR3, as DNA: TGTGCCAGCAGCCTCGGACTAGAAACAGATACGCAGTATTTT.

This clonotype was detected a few times. The rearrangement joins TRBV20-1 to TRBJ1-1, with D perhaps TRBD1 (5 bases). The CDR3 contains 12 residues. Germline V gene data show CDR1 as DFQATT and CDR2 as SNEGSKA (reference sequence). Deletions cut 3 bases from V and 3 bases from J, with 8 bases between. The CDR3 reads CSARPGYTEAFF. For the CDR3, the DNA is TGCAGTGCTAGGCCAGGGTACACTGAAGCTTTCTTT.

The rearrangement uses TRBV20-1 and TRBJ2-1; 9 nucleotides agree with TRBD2. J lost 8 bases, V lost 0 bases, and 8 bases had no gene match. This CDR3 is built from 15 residues. Looked up from germline, CDR1 is DFQATT and CDR2 is SNEGSKA (reference sequence). The CDR3 region is CSARDPAGGPDEQFF. The CDR3 DNA is TGCAGTGCTAGAGATCCTGCGGGAGGGCCCGATGAGCAGTTCTTC.

This clonotype appeared many times. The genes are TRBV3-1 and TRBJ2-7; TRBD2 aligns across 7 bases. From germline, CDR1 is LGHDT and CDR2 YNNKEL (reference sequence). The CDR3 runs 13 residues. V shed 4 bases and J 3 bases; nucleotides not matched to a gene: 3. Here the CDR3 reads CASSRDYSYEQYF. CDR3 DNA sequence: TGTGCCAGCAGCCGGGACTACAGCTACGAGCAGTACTTC.

The rearrangement joins TRBV15 to TRBJ2-7, with no clear D. CDR1 is LNHNV, CDR2 YYDKDF, per germline (reference sequence). CDR3 length equals 15 residues. The ends were cut back, 5 bases at V and 3 bases at J, with 17 bases in the middle. The CDR3 DNA reads TGTGCCACCAGCCCCCCAAGCGTTTCCCTCTACGAGCAGTACTTC. It is translated as CATSPPSVSLYEQYF.

The V and J genes are TRBV27 and TRBJ2-3; TRBD2 aligns across 8 bases. Per germline, CDR1 MNHEY and CDR2 SMNVEV (reference sequence). The CDR3 totals 15 residues. V lost 2 bases to trimming and J lost 4 bases; unmatched junction nucleotides: 5. The CDR3 bases are TGTGCCAGCAGTTTAGTTAGCGGGAACGCAGATACGCAGTATTTT. It codes for CASSLVSGNADTQYF.

Comment on this clonotype: One end of the junction is discordant with germline, which a read error may explain. The chain is built from TRBV20-1 and TRBJ2-5; tentatively, D is TRBD1 or TRBD2 (5 bases each). Germline V lookup: CDR1 DFQATT, CDR2 SNEGSKA (reference sequence). The CDR3 has 13 residues. CDR3 in DNA: TGCAGCCCGGAGCAGGGTTCTTGGGAGACCCGGTACTTC. It specifies CSPEQGSWETRYF.

The V and J genes are TRBV7-8 and TRBJ2-7, with TRBD2 matching over 10 bases. CDR3 size: 20 residues. After removal of 5 bases from V and 4 bases from J, the junction contained 23 bases not matched to a gene. Per the germline V gene, CDR1 is SGHVS and CDR2 is FQNEAQ. For the CDR3, the DNA is TGTGCCAGCAGCCTAGGACTTGCCCCAGCGGGAGGGGGGAGGGGTTACGAGCAGTACTTC. Translated: CASSLGLAPAGGGRGYEQYF. Full variable domain (remainder filled in from reference TRBV7-8 and TRBJ2-7): GAGVSQSPRYKVAKRGQDVALRCDPISGHVSLFWYQQALGQGPEFLTYFQNEAQLDKSGLPSDRFFAERPEGSVSTLKIQRTQQEDSAVYLCASSLGLAPAGGGRGYEQYFGPGTRLTVT.

This clonotype was recorded only once. The chain has TRBV7-2 and TRBJ1-5; no clear D. The V and J ends lost 5 bases and 9 bases respectively, with 17 bases between them. Germline V gene lookup returns CDR1 SGHTA and CDR2 FQGNSA. This CDR3 has 14 amino acids. CDR3 region: CASSPREGVLPQHF. The CDR3, as DNA: TGTGCCAGCAGCCCTCGGGAGGGAGTCTTGCCCCAGCATTTT.

This clonotype was counted between two and nine times. The chain carries TRBV6-6 and TRBJ1-1; D not certain. V lost 8 bases to trimming and J lost 4 bases, with 17 bases between them. Germline V gene sequence: CDR1 MNHNY, CDR2 SVGAGI (reference sequence). The CDR3 consists of 14 residues. The CDR3 reads CASSKEGGTTEAFF. In DNA, the CDR3 is TGTGCCAGCTCCAAAGAGGGTGGTACCACTGAAGCTTTCTTT.

This clonotype occurred many times. J is TRBJ2-7 and V is TRBV28; unclear D gene. The CDR3 spans 11 residues. Germline V lookup: CDR1 MDHEN, CDR2 SYDVKM. Trimming took off 7 bases at V and 3 bases at J, with 7 bases between the two ends. Here the CDR3 DNA reads TGTGCCAGCAACGACAACTACGAGCAGTACTTC. Its translation: CASNDNYEQYF.

The genes are TRBV6-1 and TRBJ2-2, with D perhaps TRBD1 or TRBD2 (5 bases each). CDR1 is MNHNS, CDR2 SASEGT, per germline. The length of the CDR3 is 14 residues. Trimming took off 8 bases at V and 5 bases at J, with 15 bases between the two ends. CDR3 region: CASRNPWGTGELFF. The CDR3 DNA reads as TGTGCCAGCCGAAACCCGTGGGGGACCGGGGAGCTGTTTTTT.

The V call is TRBV7-2, the J call TRBJ2-3; TRBD2 agrees at 9 bases. V was clipped by 5 bases and J by 0 bases; unmatched bases: 15. This CDR3 contains 19 residues. CDR1 and CDR2 (germline): SGHTA, FQGNSA. CDR3 in amino acids: CASSLNPSGINPSTDTQYF. The CDR3 region has the DNA TGTGCCAGCAGCCTAAACCCTAGCGGGATTAACCCTAGCACAGATACGCAGTATTTT. The whole variable domain, remainder taken from reference TRBV7-2 and TRBJ2-3, is GAGVSQSPSNKVTEKGKDVELRCDPISGHTALYWYRQSLGQGLEFLIYFQGNSAPDKSGLPSDRFSAERTGGSVSTLTIQRTQQEDSAVYLCASSLNPSGINPSTDTQYFGPGTRLTVL.